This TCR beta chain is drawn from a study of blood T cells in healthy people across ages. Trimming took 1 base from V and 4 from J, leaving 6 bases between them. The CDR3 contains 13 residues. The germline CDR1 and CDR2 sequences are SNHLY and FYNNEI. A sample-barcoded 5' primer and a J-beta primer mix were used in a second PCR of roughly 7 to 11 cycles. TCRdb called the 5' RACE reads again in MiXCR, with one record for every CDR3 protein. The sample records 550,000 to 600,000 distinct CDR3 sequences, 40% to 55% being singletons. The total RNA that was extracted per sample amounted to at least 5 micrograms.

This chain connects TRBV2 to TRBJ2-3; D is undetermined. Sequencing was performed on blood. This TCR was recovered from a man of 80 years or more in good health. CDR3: CASSEGLADTQYF. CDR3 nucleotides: TGTGCCAGCAGTGAAGGGTTAGCAGATACGCAGTATTTT.